The 32 T cell receptor beta chains below were found in one sample sequenced in a study of T cell responses to AZD1222 COVID-19 vaccine. TCRdb's copy holds only in-frame clones and misses some; the assay was immunoSEQ multiplex PCR. Among more than 15,000 clones, roughly 84% were seen once, and the ten largest hold around 16%. The material sequenced was peripheral blood, taken 28 days after the second AZD1222 dose. The receptors derive from an adult who received the AZD1222 COVID-19 vaccine.

The V call is TRBV28, the J call TRBJ2-1; 12 bases align to TRBD2. This CDR3 has 16 residues. Germline V gives CDR1 MDHEN, CDR2 SYDVKM. V dropped 4 bases and J dropped 8; count of bases not matched to a gene: 9. The CDR3 DNA reads as TGTGCCAGCAGTTCCCCTAGCGGGAGGGCCTTAGATGAGCAGTTCTTC. Translated: CASSSPSGRALDEQFF.

The J gene is TRBJ2-1, the V gene TRBV7-2; D is perhaps TRBD1 (6 bases). This CDR3 has 13 residues. Germline V lookup: CDR1 SGHTA, CDR2 FQGNSA. Trimming cost V 5 bases and J 9 bases, with 14 bases left between them. The CDR3 here is CASSTGDIGEQFF. CDR3 nucleotides: TGTGCCAGCAGCACCGGGGACATCGGTGAGCAGTTCTTC. The full variable domain, rest sourced from reference TRBV7-2 and TRBJ2-1, is GAGVSQSPSNKVTEKGKDVELRCDPISGHTALYWYRQSLGQGLEFLIYFQGNSAPDKSGLPSDRFSAERTGGSVSTLTIQRTQQEDSAVYLCASSTGDIGEQFFGPGTRLTVL.

CDR3 DNA: TGTGCCAGCAGCTTAGTTGGTGAAAAACTGTTTTTT. Protein: CASSLVGEKLFF. This chain links TRBV11-2 with TRBJ1-4; no reliable D call. V dropped 1 base and J dropped 7 bases, with 4 bases sitting between them. The CDR3 has 12 residues. From germline, CDR1 is SGHAT and CDR2 FQNNGV.

This chain uses TRBV3-1 (or the pseudogene TRBV3-2) with TRBJ1-2, with D possibly matching TRBD1 (5 bases). The V gene's germline CDR1 is LGHDT and CDR2 YNNKEL (reference sequence). The germline V and J ends were trimmed by 0 bases and 4 bases, with 12 bases remaining between them. This CDR3 is built from 15 residues. In nucleotides, the CDR3 is TGTGCCAGCAGCCAAGATTCGGGGGGAACCTATGGCTACACCTTC. It yields the protein CASSQDSGGTYGYTF.

This chain joins TRBV23-1 and TRBJ1-2; TRBD1 matches at 7 bases. TRBV23-1 is an open reading frame whose function is uncertain. The CDR3 has 14 amino acids. Trimming at V came to 4 bases and at J to 7 bases, leaving 9 bases not matched to a gene. The CDR3 region has the DNA TGCGCCAGCAGTCTCCTAGGGGGCGCGGGTGGCTACACCTTC. Its protein product is CASSLLGGAGGYTF.

This clone was found once. V is TRBV5-1 and J is TRBJ2-3; 8 nucleotides align to TRBD2. The V and J ends lost 1 base and 8 bases, in that order; junction bases with no gene match: 9. This CDR3 has 15 residues. Germline V gene data show CDR1 as SGHRS and CDR2 as YFSETQ. For the CDR3, the DNA is TGCGCCAGCAGCTTGCCCGGGACTAGTCAAAGTACGCAGTATTTT. It codes for CASSLPGTSQSTQYF.

V usage is TRBV30 and J usage is TRBJ1-6; D remains unclear. The V gene lost 3 bases and the J gene lost 0 bases, with 15 bases spanning the gap. Looked up from germline, CDR1 is GTSNPN and CDR2 is SVGIG (reference sequence). The CDR3 runs 17 residues. The CDR3 reads CAWRFVTTSSYNSPLHF. The CDR3 nucleotides are TGTGCCTGGAGATTTGTGACAACAAGCTCCTATAATTCACCCCTCCACTTT.

The chain has TRBV14 and TRBJ2-4; 7 bases map to TRBD2. Unmatched junction bases numbered 15, after V lost 4 bases and J lost 9 bases. CDR1 is SGHDN and CDR2 is FVKESK in the germline V gene. This CDR3 has 16 residues. The chain's CDR3 is CASSPLSAGATLIQYF. In DNA form, the CDR3 reads TGTGCCAGCAGCCCCCTGAGTGCGGGAGCCACCCTCATTCAGTACTTC.

V gene TRBV11-3 combines with J gene TRBJ2-2; D gene ambiguous. This CDR3 comprises 14 residues. V lost 4 bases and J 5 bases, leaving 11 bases between the germline ends. Germline V gene sequence: CDR1 SGHNT, CDR2 YENEEA. The CDR3 DNA is TGTGCCAGCAGCTCACTCTTAGGGACCGGGGAGCTGTTTTTT. Amino acid sequence: CASSSLLGTGELFF.

V gene TRBV5-5 combines with J gene TRBJ2-3, with 9 positions matching TRBD2. This CDR3 has 15 amino acids. V gave up 5 bases and J gave up 2 bases; unmatched junction bases: 6. Germline lookup yields CDR1 SGHKS and CDR2 YYEKEE (reference sequence). The CDR3: CASREAGGATDTQYF. The CDR3 nucleotides read TGTGCCAGCAGAGAAGCGGGAGGTGCCACAGATACGCAGTATTTT.

CDR3 sequence (DNA): TGTGCCAGCACCCGGGACAGTTCCTACGAGCAGTACTTC. Its protein product is CASTRDSSYEQYF. The genes are TRBV2 and TRBJ2-7, with TRBD1 matching 7 bases. The CDR3 is 13 residues long. Germline assignment: CDR1 SNHLY and CDR2 FYNNEI. With V trimmed by 7 bases and J by 1 base, 4 bases remained unmatched. Variable domain in full (rest from reference TRBV2 and TRBJ2-7): EPEVTQTPSHQVTQMGQEVILRCVPISNHLYFYWYRQILGQKVEFLVSFYNNEISEKSEIFDDQFSVERPDGSNFTLKIRSTKLEDSAMYFCASTRDSSYEQYFGPGTRLTVT.

The rearrangement links TRBV5-1 to TRBJ2-2, with TRBD1 identical over 9 bases. Germline V gives CDR1 SGHRS, CDR2 YFSETQ. Trimming removed 4 bases from V and 5 bases from J; junction bases left unmatched: 3. CDR3 length: 14 amino acids. CDR3 nucleotide sequence: TGCGCCAGCAGCCTGGGACAGGGTACCGGGGAGCTGTTTTTT. Its translation: CASSLGQGTGELFF. Full variable domain (rest looked up from reference TRBV5-1 and TRBJ2-2): KAGVTQTPRYLIKTRGQQVTLSCSPISGHRSVSWYQQTPGQGLQFLFEYFSETQRNKGNFPGRFSGRQFSNSRSEMNVSTLELGDSALYLCASSLGQGTGELFFGEGSRLTVL.

V is TRBV6-5 and J is TRBJ1-3; the match to TRBD1 covers 8 bases. The trim removed 6 bases at V and 4 bases at J, leaving 5 bases unmatched. CDR1 is MNHEY and CDR2 is SVGAGI in the germline V gene. The CDR3 loop spans 14 amino acids. The CDR3 nucleotides are TGTGCCAGCAGGCGGGACAGGTCGGGAAACACCATATATTTT. Translation gives CASRRDRSGNTIYF.

This sequence joins TRBV15 and TRBJ2-7, with TRBD2 as a possible D gene (6 bases). This CDR3 is 17 amino acids long. V lost 0 bases, J lost 1 base, and 16 bases lay in between. Germline V gene sequence: CDR1 LNHNV, CDR2 YYDKDF (reference sequence). This CDR3 reads CATSRDRGVAGSYEQYF. In DNA, the CDR3 is TGTGCCACCAGCAGAGATCGCGGGGTGGCGGGGTCCTACGAGCAGTACTTC.

The rearrangement links TRBV28 to TRBJ1-2; D perhaps matches TRBD1 (6 bases). V was cut by 6 bases and J by 4 bases, with 12 bases left in between. The germline V gene has CDR1 MDHEN and CDR2 SYDVKM. The CDR3 is 13 residues long. DNA of the CDR3: TGTGCCAGCAGGGCCGGGACACCCTATGGCTACACCTTC. It is translated as CASRAGTPYGYTF.

This clone showed up just once. The chain links TRBV5-1 to TRBJ2-1; weak D call: TRBD2 (6 bases). Trimming shortened V by 3 bases and J by 5 bases, and 15 bases separated the two germline ends. The CDR3 is 15 residues long. Germline loops: CDR1 SGHRS, CDR2 YFSETQ. The CDR3 reads CASSWGSGGDNEQFF. CDR3 bases: TGCGCCAGCAGCTGGGGGAGCGGAGGGGACAATGAGCAGTTCTTC.

This chain joins TRBV7-2 and TRBJ2-2; 8 nucleotides line up with TRBD2. The trim removed 3 bases at V and 4 bases at J, leaving 7 bases unmatched. The CDR3 has 16 amino acids. The V gene's germline CDR1 is SGHTA and CDR2 FQGNSA. The CDR3 protein is CASSFSAGEVTGELFF. CDR3 nucleotides: TGTGCCAGCAGCTTTTCAGCGGGAGAGGTCACCGGGGAGCTGTTTTTT.

The chain links TRBV6-5 to TRBJ1-2, with 7 positions matching TRBD1. V trimming: 6 bases; J trimming: 2 bases; junction bases outside the gene matches: 9. The CDR3 length is 15 residues. Germline V lookup: CDR1 MNHEY, CDR2 SVGAGI. The CDR3 bases are TGTGCCAGCAGATCCAGCAGGGGGGGGAACTATGGCTACACCTTC. Translating gives CASRSSRGGNYGYTF.

This clone was observed a few times. The chain links TRBV6-4 to TRBJ2-1; D gene unclear. Germline CDR1 is MRHNA and CDR2 is SNTAGT. Trimming pared 0 bases from V and 10 bases from J, leaving 19 bases between. CDR3 size: 16 residues. The CDR3: CASSDSVRAAPAEQFF. Written as DNA, the CDR3 is TGTGCCAGCAGTGACTCCGTACGGGCAGCCCCCGCGGAGCAGTTCTTC.

This chain connects TRBV5-4 to TRBJ1-1; TRBD1 is a possible D gene (6 bases). The CDR3 extends over 14 amino acids. Trimming removed 3 bases at V and 1 base at J, with 10 bases between. Germline CDR1 is SGHNT and CDR2 is YYREEE (reference sequence). CDR3 sequence reads: CASSSPGQNTEAFF. DNA for the CDR3: TGTGCCAGCAGCTCGCCGGGACAGAACACTGAAGCTTTCTTT.

V is TRBV5-1 and J is TRBJ1-4; no firm D call. CDR3 length: 16 residues. V lost 0 bases and J 5 bases, leaving 14 bases between the germline ends. Germline assignment: CDR1 SGHRS and CDR2 YFSETQ. The CDR3 DNA sequence: TGCGCCAGCAGCTTGGAGTCCGTACAGTTGAATGAAAAACTGTTTTTT. Protein product: CASSLESVQLNEKLFF. Combining the CDR3 with reference TRBV5-1 and TRBJ1-4 gives the whole variable domain KAGVTQTPRYLIKTRGQQVTLSCSPISGHRSVSWYQQTPGQGLQFLFEYFSETQRNKGNFPGRFSGRQFSNSRSEMNVSTLELGDSALYLCASSLESVQLNEKLFFGSGTQLSVL.

The chain carries TRBV28 and TRBJ2-1; TRBD1 agrees at 8 bases. V lost 4 bases, J lost 5 bases, and 13 bases stayed unmatched. The CDR3 spans 17 residues. The V gene's germline CDR1 is MDHEN and CDR2 SYDVKM. CDR3: CASSSEYNRGANNEQFF. DNA of the CDR3: TGTGCCAGCAGTTCAGAATATAACAGGGGGGCCAACAATGAGCAGTTCTTC.

This clone was seen only once. CDR3: CATDSYNEQFF. The CDR3 DNA sequence: TGCGCCACCGACTCCTACAATGAGCAGTTCTTC. The chain carries TRBV10-2 and TRBJ2-1; D gene uncertain. The CDR3 is 11 residues long. Between the trimmed V and J ends, which lost 10 bases and 0 bases, there was a span of 4 bases. The germline V gene has CDR1 WSHSY and CDR2 SAAADI.

The rearrangement uses TRBV5-6 and TRBJ2-3, with 9 positions matching TRBD2. J gave up 4 bases and V 3 bases, and 3 bases lay outside the gene matches. This CDR3 contains 14 residues. Germline V lookup: CDR1 SGHDT, CDR2 YYEEEE. Written as DNA, the CDR3 is TGTGCCAGCAGCTGGAGCGGGAGGTCAGATACGCAGTATTTT. It codes for CASSWSGRSDTQYF. Full variable domain (remainder filled in from reference TRBV5-6 and TRBJ2-3): DAGVTQSPTHLIKTRGQQVTLRCSPKSGHDTVSWYQQALGQGPQFIFQYYEEEERQRGNFPDRFSGHQFPNYSSELNVNALLLGDSALYLCASSWSGRSDTQYFGPGTRLTVL.

The rearrangement uses TRBV7-8 and TRBJ2-5, with D tentatively TRBD1 (6 bases). V lost 6 bases and J lost 2, with 10 bases in between. Germline CDR1 SGHVS, CDR2 FQNEAQ. There are 13 residues in the CDR3. The chain's CDR3 is CASSGQLQETQYF. The CDR3 DNA is TGTGCCAGCAGTGGACAGCTACAAGAGACCCAGTACTTC.

The V and J genes are TRBV12-5 and TRBJ1-5; 8 bases match TRBD1. Trimming cost V 1 base and J 7 bases; bases outside gene matches: 6. Germline CDR1 reads LGHNT; CDR2 reads FRNRAP. The CDR3 has 15 residues. CDR3 sequence reads: CASGLAGQGGQPQHF. The CDR3, as DNA: TGTGCTAGTGGTTTGGCAGGACAGGGCGGGCAGCCCCAGCATTTT.

This clone is a singleton in its sample. The chain carries TRBV6-5 and TRBJ2-1; TRBD2 aligns across 8 bases. The V gene's germline CDR1 is MNHEY and CDR2 SVGAGI. This CDR3 spans 15 amino acids. V lost 5 bases to trimming and J lost 4 bases; unmatched junction nucleotides: 7. This CDR3 is CASSKTSGSYNEQFF. For the CDR3, the DNA is TGTGCCAGCAGTAAAACTAGCGGAAGTTACAATGAGCAGTTCTTC.

This chain uses TRBV5-6 with TRBJ1-5; TRBD1 matches at 8 bases. The CDR3 is 16 amino acids. V lost 2 bases, J lost 5 bases, and 9 bases stayed unmatched. From germline, CDR1 is SGHDT and CDR2 YYEEEE. Written as DNA, the CDR3 is TGTGCCAGCAGCTTCCTCGGACAGGGTTCGCATCAGCCCCAGCATTTT. Protein: CASSFLGQGSHQPQHF.

The V gene is TRBV15, the J gene TRBJ1-6, with no clear D. CDR1 LNHNV and CDR2 YYDKDF come from the germline V gene (reference sequence). The CDR3 extends over 15 amino acids. The V end was cut by 1 base, the J end by 6 bases, with 10 bases between. The CDR3 DNA is TGTGCCACCAGCAGAGCGGTTTCGGGTAATTCACCCCTCCACTTT. Translating gives CATSRAVSGNSPLHF.

The chain couples TRBV15 to TRBJ2-3; 13 nucleotides align to TRBD2. Germline-derived CDR1 and CDR2 are LNHNV and YYDKDF (reference sequence). V shed 4 bases and J 3 bases; nucleotides not matched to a gene: 4. The CDR3 extends over 16 amino acids. In DNA, the CDR3 is TGTGCCACCAGCACTCGGACTAGCGGGAGAACAGATACGCAGTATTTT. Protein sequence: CATSTRTSGRTDTQYF.

For the CDR3, the DNA is TGCGCCAGCAGCCAACGACCAGGGACTAGCGGGAGGGCCCACCAAGAGACCCAGTACTTC. Encoded protein: CASSQRPGTSGRAHQETQYF. The V call is TRBV4-1, the J call TRBJ2-5; 16 positions agree with TRBD2. CDR3 length: 20 amino acids. Losses at the gene ends were 2 bases for V and 0 bases for J; bases not matched to a gene: 9. Germline V lookup: CDR1 MGHRA, CDR2 YSYEKL.

The chain recombines TRBV7-2 with TRBJ2-5; 8 positions match TRBD1. The CDR3 is made up of 15 amino acids. Germline CDR1 SGHTA, CDR2 FQGNSA. The junction had 6 bases not matched to a gene; V was cut back by 0 bases and J by 6 bases. In DNA form, the CDR3 reads TGTGCCAGCAGCTTAGCCGCAGGGGGCGCGAAGACCCAGTACTTC. This codes for CASSLAAGGAKTQYF.